The TCR beta chain described here comes from a study of cytomegalovirus exposure and HLA in healthy donors. The donors were members of the validation cohort comprising about 130 subjects, separate from the roughly 680-subject first cohort. Trimming pared 2 bases from V and 1 base from J, leaving 8 bases between. The germline gives CDR1 MNHEY, CDR2 SVGAGI. The CDR3 runs to 14 residues. Assay: immunoSEQ multiplex PCR; the TCRdb copy retains only in-frame clones and omits some. The sample records about 43,000 clones, about 90% being singletons. Sample: PBMCs. V usage is TRBV6-5 and J usage is TRBJ1-2, with D perhaps TRBD1 (5 bases). The sequence was collected from a man in his late teens or twenties in good health and CMV-seronegative. The CDR3 reads CASSYQQVNYGYTF. The CDR3 DNA sequence: TGTGCCAGCAGTTACCAACAGGTTAACTATGGCTACACCTTC.